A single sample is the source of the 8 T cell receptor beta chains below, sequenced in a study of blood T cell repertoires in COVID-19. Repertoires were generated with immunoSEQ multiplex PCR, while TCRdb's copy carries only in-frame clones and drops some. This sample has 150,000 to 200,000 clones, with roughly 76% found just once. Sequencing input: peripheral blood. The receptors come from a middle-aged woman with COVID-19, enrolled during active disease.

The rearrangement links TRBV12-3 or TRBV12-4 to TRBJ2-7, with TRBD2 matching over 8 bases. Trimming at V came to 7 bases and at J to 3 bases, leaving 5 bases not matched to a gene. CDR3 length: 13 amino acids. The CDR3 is CASTHGGGYEQYF. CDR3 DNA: TGTGCCAGCACCCACGGGGGGGGCTACGAGCAGTACTTC.

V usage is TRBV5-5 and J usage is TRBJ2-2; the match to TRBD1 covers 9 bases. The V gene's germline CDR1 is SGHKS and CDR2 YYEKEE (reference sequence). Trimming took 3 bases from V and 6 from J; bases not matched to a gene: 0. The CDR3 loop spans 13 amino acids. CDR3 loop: CASSWTGAGELFF. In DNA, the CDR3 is TGTGCCAGCAGCTGGACAGGGGCCGGGGAGCTGTTTTTT. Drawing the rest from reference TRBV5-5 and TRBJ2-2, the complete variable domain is DAGVTQSPTHLIKTRGQQVTLRCSPISGHKSVSWYQQVLGQGPQFIFQYYEKEERGRGNFPDRFSARQFPNYSSELNVNALLLGDSALYLCASSWTGAGELFFGEGSRLTVL.

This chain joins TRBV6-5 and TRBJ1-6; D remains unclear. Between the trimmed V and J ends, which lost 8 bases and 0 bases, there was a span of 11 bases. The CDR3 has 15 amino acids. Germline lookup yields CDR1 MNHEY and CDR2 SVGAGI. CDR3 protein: CASSSILSYNSPLHF. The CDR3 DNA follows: TGTGCCAGCTCAAGCATTCTCTCCTATAATTCACCCCTCCACTTT.

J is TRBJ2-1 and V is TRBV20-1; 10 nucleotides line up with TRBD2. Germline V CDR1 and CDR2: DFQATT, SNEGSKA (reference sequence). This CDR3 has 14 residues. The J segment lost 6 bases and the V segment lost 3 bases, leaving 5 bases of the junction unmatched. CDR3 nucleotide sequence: TGCAGTGCTAGTTCTAGCGGGAGTGGCAATGAGCAGTTCTTC. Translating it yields CSASSSGSGNEQFF.

This CDR3 reads CASSPRGAGGRSSYNEQFF. The DNA of the CDR3 is TGTGCCAGCAGCCCCCGCGGAGCGGGAGGAAGGAGCTCCTACAATGAGCAGTTCTTC. V and J are TRBV7-3 and TRBJ2-1; TRBD2 matches at 9 bases. The germline CDR1 and CDR2 sequences are SGHTA and FQGTGA. This CDR3 spans 19 amino acids. V was pared by 5 bases and J by 0 bases, with 14 bases of the junction left unmatched.

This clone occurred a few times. The CDR3 bases are TGCAGCGTTGAAGAAGGGAGCTCCTACAATGAGCAGTTCTTC. Amino acids: CSVEEGSSYNEQFF. The chain combines TRBV29-1 with TRBJ2-1; D perhaps matches TRBD2 (5 bases). Trimming cost V 0 bases and J 0 bases, with 6 bases left between them. CDR3 length: 14 amino acids. The V gene's germline CDR1 is SQVTM and CDR2 ANQGSEA.

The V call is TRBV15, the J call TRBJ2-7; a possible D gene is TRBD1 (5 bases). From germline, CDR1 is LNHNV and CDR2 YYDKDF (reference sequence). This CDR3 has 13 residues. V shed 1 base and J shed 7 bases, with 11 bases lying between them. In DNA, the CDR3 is TGTGCCACCAGCAGAGGACAGTTTGTAGAGCAGTACTTC. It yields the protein CATSRGQFVEQYF.

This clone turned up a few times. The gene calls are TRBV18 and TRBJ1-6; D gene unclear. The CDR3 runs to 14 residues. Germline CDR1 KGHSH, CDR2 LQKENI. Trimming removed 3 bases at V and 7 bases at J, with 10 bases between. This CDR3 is CASSPAARNSPLHF. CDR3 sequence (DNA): TGTGCCAGCTCACCTGCAGCGCGGAATTCACCCCTCCACTTT.